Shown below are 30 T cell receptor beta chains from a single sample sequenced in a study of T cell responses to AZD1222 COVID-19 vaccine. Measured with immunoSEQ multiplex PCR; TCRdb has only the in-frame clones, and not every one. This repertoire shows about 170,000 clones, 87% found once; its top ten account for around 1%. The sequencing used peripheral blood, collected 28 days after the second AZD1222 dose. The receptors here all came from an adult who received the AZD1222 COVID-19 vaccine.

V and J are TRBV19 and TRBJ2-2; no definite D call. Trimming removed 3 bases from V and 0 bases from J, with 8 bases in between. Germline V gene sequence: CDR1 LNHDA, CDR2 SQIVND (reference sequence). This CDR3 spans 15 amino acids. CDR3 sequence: CASSISLANTGELFF. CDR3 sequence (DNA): TGTGCCAGTAGTATCTCTCTAGCGAACACCGGGGAGCTGTTTTTT. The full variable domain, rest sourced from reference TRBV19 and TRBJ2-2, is DGGITQSPKYLFRKEGQNVTLSCEQNLNHDAMYWYRQDPGQGLRLIYYSQIVNDFQKGDIAEGYSVSREKKESFPLTVTSAQKNPTAFYLCASSISLANTGELFFGEGSRLTVL.

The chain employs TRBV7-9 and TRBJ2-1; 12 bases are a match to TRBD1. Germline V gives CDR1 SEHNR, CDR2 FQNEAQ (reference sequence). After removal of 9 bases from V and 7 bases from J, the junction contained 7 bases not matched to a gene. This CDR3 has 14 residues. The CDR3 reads CASSRDRGRNEQFF. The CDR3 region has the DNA TGTGCCAGTAGTCGGGACAGGGGGCGGAATGAGCAGTTCTTC.

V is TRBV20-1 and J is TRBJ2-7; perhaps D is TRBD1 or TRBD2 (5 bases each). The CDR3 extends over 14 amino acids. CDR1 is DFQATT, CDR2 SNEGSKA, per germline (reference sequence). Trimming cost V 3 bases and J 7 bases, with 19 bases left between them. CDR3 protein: CSASLAGLSGEQYF. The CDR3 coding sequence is TGCAGTGCTAGTCTGGCAGGGCTTTCGGGGGAGCAGTACTTC.

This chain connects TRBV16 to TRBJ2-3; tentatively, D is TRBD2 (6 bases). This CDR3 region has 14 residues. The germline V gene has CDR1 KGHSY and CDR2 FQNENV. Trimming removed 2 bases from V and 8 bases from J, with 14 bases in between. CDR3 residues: CASSQISGGRTQYF. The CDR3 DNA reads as TGTGCCAGCAGCCAAATTTCCGGAGGGCGTACGCAGTATTTT.

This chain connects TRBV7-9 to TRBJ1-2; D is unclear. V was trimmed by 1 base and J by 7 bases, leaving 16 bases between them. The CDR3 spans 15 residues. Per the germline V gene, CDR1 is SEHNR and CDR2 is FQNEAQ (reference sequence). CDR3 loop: CASSLVPRSFGGYTF. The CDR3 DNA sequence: TGTGCCAGCAGCTTAGTCCCCAGAAGCTTCGGTGGCTACACCTTC.

CDR3: CASSLRGQSHDEQYF. The CDR3 DNA reads TGCGCCAGCTCCCTCCGGGGGCAGTCCCACGACGAGCAGTACTTC. The chain joins TRBV23-1 to TRBJ2-7; D could derive from TRBD1 or TRBD2 (6 bases each). TRBV23-1 is recorded as an ORF, its role being uncertain. The CDR3 loop spans 15 amino acids. V lost 8 bases to trimming and J lost 5 bases, with 22 bases between them.

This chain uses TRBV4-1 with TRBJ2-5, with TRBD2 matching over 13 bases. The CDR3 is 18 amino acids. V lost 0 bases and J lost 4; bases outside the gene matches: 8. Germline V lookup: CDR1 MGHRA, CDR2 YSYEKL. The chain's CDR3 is CASSQDPGTSGVGETQYF. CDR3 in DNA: TGCGCCAGCAGCCAAGACCCCGGGACTAGCGGGGTCGGAGAGACCCAGTACTTC.

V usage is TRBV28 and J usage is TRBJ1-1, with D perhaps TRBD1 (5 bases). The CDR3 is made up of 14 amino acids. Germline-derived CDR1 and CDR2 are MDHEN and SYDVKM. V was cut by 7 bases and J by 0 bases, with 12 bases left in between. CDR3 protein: CASMRGRMNTEAFF. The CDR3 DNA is TGTGCCAGCATGAGGGGAAGAATGAACACTGAAGCTTTCTTT.

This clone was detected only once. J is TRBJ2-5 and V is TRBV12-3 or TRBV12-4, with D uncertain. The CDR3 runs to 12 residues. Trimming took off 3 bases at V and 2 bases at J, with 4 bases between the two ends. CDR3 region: CASSLIQETQYF. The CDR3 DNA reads TGTGCCAGCAGTTTGATTCAAGAGACCCAGTACTTC.

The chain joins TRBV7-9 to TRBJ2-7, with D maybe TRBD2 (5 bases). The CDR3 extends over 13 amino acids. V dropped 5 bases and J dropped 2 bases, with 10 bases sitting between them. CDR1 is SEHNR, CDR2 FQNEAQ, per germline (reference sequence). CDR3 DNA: TGTGCCAGCAGCCATGACGGGACCTACGAGCAGTACTTC. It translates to CASSHDGTYEQYF.

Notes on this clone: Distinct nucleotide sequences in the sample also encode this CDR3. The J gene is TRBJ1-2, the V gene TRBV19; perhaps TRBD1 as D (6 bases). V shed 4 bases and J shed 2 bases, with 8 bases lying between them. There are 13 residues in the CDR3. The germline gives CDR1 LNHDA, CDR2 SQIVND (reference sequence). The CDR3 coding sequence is TGTGCCAGTAGTAGGACAGCCAACTATGGCTACACCTTC. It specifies CASSRTANYGYTF.

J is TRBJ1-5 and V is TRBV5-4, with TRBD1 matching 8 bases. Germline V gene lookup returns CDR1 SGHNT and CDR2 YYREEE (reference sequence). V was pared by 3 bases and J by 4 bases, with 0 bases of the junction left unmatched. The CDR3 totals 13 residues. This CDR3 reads CASSWDRNQPQHF. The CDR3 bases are TGTGCCAGCAGCTGGGACAGGAATCAGCCCCAGCATTTT.

Here the CDR3 reads CATSIGGGTGELFF. In nucleotides, the CDR3 is TGTGCCACCAGTATAGGGGGCGGAACCGGGGAGCTGTTTTTT. This rearrangement joins TRBV24-1 to TRBJ2-2; TRBD1 matches 7 bases. The germline gives CDR1 KGHDR, CDR2 SFDVKD. This CDR3 has 14 residues. With V trimmed by 6 bases and J by 5 bases, 5 bases remained unmatched.

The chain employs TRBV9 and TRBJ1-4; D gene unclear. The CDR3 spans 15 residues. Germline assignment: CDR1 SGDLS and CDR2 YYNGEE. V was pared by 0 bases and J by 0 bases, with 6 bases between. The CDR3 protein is CASSVGPATNEKLFF. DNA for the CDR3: TGTGCCAGCAGCGTAGGTCCGGCAACTAATGAAAAACTGTTTTTT.

This CDR3 is CASSGGRGNSPLHF. CDR3 in DNA: TGTGCCAGCTCAGGTGGGAGGGGTAATTCACCCCTCCACTTT. This rearrangement joins TRBV18 to TRBJ1-6; tentatively, D is TRBD1 (5 bases). Germline CDR1 KGHSH, CDR2 LQKENI. Trimming removed 5 bases from V and 6 bases from J, with 11 bases in between. This CDR3 comprises 14 residues.

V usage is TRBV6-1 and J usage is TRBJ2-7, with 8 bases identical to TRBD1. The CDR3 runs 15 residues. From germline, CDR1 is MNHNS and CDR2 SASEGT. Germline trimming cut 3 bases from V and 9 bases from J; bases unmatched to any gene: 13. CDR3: CASSDIGQGGVVQYF. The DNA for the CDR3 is TGTGCCAGCAGTGACATCGGACAGGGCGGGGTAGTGCAGTACTTC.

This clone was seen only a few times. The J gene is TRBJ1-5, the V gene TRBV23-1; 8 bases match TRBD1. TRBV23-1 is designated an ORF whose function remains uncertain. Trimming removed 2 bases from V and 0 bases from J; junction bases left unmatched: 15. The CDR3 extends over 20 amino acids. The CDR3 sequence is CASSQGPGTGYRYSNQPQHF. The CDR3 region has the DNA TGCGCCAGCAGTCAAGGTCCCGGGACAGGATACCGCTATAGCAATCAGCCCCAGCATTTT.

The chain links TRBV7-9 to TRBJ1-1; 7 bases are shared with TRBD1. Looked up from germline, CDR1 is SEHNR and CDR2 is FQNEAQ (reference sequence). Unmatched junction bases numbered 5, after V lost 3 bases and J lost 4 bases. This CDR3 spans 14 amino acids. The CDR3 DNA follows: TGTGCCAGCAGCTTTACAGGGGAGGCCACTGAAGCTTTCTTT. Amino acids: CASSFTGEATEAFF.

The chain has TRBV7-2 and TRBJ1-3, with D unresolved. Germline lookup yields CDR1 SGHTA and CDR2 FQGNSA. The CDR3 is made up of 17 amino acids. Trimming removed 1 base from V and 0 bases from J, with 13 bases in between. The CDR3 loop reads CASSLEGNLNSGNTIYF. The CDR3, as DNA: TGTGCCAGCAGCTTAGAGGGAAACTTAAACTCTGGAAACACCATATATTTT.

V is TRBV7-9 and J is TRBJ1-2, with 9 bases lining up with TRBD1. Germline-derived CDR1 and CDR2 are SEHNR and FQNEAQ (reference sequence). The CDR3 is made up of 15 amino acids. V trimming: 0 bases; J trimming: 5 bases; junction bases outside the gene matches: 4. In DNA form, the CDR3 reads TGTGCCAGCAGCTTAGCCGGGACAGGGATTTATGGCTACACCTTC. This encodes CASSLAGTGIYGYTF.

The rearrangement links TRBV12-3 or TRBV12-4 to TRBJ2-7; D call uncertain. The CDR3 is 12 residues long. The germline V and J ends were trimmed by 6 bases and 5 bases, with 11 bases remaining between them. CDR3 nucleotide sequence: TGTGCCAGCAGCCGGACCAGAGACGAGCAGTACTTC. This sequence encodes CASSRTRDEQYF.

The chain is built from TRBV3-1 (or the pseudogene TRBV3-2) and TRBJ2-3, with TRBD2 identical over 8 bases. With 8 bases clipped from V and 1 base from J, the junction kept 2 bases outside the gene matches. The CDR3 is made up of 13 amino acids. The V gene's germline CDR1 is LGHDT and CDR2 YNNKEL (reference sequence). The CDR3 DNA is TGTGCCAGCCGAGCGGGGGGCACAGATACGCAGTATTTT. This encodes CASRAGGTDTQYF.

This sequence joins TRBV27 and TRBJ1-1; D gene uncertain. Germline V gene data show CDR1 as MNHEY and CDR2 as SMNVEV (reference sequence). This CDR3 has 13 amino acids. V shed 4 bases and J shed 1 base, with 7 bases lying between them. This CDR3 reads CASSSLENTEAFF. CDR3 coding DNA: TGTGCCAGCAGTTCTTTGGAGAACACTGAAGCTTTCTTT.

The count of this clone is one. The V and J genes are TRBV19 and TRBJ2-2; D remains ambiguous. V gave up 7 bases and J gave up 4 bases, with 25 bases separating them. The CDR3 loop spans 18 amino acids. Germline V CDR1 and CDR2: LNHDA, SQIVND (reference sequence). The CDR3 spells CASIPGPAANPGTGELFF. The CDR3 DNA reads TGTGCCAGTATCCCCGGGCCAGCCGCCAACCCAGGCACCGGGGAGCTGTTTTTT.

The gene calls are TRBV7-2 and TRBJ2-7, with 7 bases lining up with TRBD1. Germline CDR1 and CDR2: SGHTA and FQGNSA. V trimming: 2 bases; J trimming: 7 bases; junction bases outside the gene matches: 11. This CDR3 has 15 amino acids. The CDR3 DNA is TGTGCCAGCAGCTTATCATGGACAGGACTGGGGGAGCAGTACTTC. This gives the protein CASSLSWTGLGEQYF.

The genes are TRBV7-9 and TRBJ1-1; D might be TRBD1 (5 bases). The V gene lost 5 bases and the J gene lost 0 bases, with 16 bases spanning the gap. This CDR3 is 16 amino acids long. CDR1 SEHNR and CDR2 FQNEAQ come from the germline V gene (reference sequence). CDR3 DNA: TGTGCCAGCAGCCCCCAGGGCGCGGGGATGAACACTGAAGCTTTCTTT. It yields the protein CASSPQGAGMNTEAFF.

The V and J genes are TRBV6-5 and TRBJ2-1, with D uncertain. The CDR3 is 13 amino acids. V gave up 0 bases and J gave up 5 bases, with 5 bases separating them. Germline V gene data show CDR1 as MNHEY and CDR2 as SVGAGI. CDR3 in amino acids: CASSYSIDNEQFF. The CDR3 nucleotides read TGTGCCAGCAGTTACTCGATCGACAATGAGCAGTTCTTC.

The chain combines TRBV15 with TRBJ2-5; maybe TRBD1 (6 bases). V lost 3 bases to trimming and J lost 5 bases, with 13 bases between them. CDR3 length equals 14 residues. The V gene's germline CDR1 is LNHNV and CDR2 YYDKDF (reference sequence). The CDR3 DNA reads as TGTGCCACCAGCAGGCCAGGGGATTGGGAGACCCAGTACTTC. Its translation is CATSRPGDWETQYF. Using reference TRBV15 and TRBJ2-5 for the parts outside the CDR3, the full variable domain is DAMVIQNPRYQVTQFGKPVTLSCSQTLNHNVMYWYQQKSSQAPKLLFHYYDKDFNNEADTPDNFQSRRPNTSFCFLDIRSPGLGDTAMYLCATSRPGDWETQYFGPGTRLLVL.

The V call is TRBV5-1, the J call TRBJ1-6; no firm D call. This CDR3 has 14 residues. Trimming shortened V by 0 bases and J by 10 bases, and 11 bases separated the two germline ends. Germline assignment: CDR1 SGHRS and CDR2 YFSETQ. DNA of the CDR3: TGCGCCAGCAGCTTGGCGGGGAGAGGGTCACCCCTCCACTTT. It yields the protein CASSLAGRGSPLHF.

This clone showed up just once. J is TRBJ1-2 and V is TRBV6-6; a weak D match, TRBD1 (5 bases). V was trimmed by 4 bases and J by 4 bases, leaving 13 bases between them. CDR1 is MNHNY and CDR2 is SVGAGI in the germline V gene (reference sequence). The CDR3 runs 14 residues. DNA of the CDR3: TGTGCCAGCAGTTCCGCGGGGGTGGCCTATGGCTACACCTTC. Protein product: CASSSAGVAYGYTF.